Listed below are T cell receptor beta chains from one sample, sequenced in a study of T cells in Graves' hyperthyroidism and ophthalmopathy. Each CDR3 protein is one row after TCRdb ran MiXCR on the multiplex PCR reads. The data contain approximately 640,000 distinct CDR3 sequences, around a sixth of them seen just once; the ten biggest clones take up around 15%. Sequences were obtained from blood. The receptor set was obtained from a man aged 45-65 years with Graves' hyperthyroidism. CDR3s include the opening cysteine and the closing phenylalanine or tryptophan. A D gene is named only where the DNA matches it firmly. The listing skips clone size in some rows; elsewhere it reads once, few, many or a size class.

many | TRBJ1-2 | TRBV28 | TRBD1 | CASITGGEYGYTF | TGTGCCAGCATTACAGGGGGGGAGTATGGCTACACCTTC
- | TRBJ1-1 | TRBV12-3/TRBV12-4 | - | CASSSAIGVNTEAFF | TGTGCCAGCAGTTCCGCGATAGGGGTGAACACTGAAGCTTTCTTT
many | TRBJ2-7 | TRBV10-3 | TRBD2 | CAISENPTSGLYEQYF | TGTGCCATCAGTGAGAATCCCACTAGCGGCCTTTACGAGCAGTACTTC
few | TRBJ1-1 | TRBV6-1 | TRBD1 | CASSEQGAWTEAFF | TGTGCCAGCAGTGAACAGGGGGCATGGACTGAAGCTTTCTTT
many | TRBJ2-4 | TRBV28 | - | CASSQQELAKNIQYF | TGTGCCAGCAGTCAACAGGAACTAGCCAAAAACATTCAGTACTTC
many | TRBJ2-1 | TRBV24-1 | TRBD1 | CATSDPGQGVNEQFF | TGTGCCACCAGTGACCCGGGACAGGGGGTCAATGAGCAGTTCTTC
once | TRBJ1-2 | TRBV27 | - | CASSLKTEGYGYTF | TGTGCCAGCAGTTTAAAAACGGAAGGCTATGGCTACACCTTC
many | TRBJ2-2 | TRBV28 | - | CASSPHSAGLNTGELFF | TGTGCCAGCAGTCCTCATTCCGCGGGGTTAAACACCGGGGAGCTGTTTTTT
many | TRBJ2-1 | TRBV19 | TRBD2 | CASSIIAGCSGSAYNEQFF | TGTGCCAGTAGTATAATAGCCGGTTGTAGCGGGAGTGCCTACAATGAGCAGTTCTTC
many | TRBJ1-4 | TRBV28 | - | CASSPGLTNEKLFF | TGTGCCAGCAGTCCAGGCCTAACTAATGAAAAACTGTTTTTT
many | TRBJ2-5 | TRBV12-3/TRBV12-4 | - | CASSPPGQYWAQYF | TGTGCCAGCAGTCCCCCCGGACAGTATTGGGCCCAGTACTTC
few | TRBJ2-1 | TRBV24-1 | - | CATSDLGLNEQFF | TGTGCCACCAGTGATTTGGGGTTAAATGAGCAGTTCTTC
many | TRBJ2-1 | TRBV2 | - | CASRRGGTLANEQFF | TGTGCCAGCAGAAGGGGCGGGACCCTGGCCAATGAGCAGTTCTTC
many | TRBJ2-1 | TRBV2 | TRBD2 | CASRLAGISYNEQFF | TGTGCCAGCAGGTTAGCGGGGATCTCCTACAATGAGCAGTTCTTC
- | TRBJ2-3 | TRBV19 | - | CASRGTNQDTQYF | TGTGCCAGTAGAGGCACTAATCAGGATACGCAGTATTTT
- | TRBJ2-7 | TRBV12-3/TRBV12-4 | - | CASSLAGGSTEQYF | TGTGCCAGCAGTTTAGCGGGAGGATCGACGGAGCAGTACTTC
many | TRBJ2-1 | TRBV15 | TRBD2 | CATSRDRGGGNEQFF | TGTGCCACCAGCAGAGATCGGGGGGGGGGAAATGAGCAGTTCTTC
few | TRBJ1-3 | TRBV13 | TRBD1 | CASSSGTGTNTIYF | TGTGCCAGCAGCTCCGGGACAGGTACAAACACCATATATTTT
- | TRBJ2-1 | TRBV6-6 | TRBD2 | CASSYSTSGRFPWTNEQFF | TGTGCCAGCAGTTACTCGACTAGCGGGAGGTTCCCGTGGACGAATGAGCAGTTCTTC
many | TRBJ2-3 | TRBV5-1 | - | CASSLQGGPQDTQYF | TGCGCCAGCAGCCTACAGGGAGGTCCTCAAGATACGCAGTATTTT